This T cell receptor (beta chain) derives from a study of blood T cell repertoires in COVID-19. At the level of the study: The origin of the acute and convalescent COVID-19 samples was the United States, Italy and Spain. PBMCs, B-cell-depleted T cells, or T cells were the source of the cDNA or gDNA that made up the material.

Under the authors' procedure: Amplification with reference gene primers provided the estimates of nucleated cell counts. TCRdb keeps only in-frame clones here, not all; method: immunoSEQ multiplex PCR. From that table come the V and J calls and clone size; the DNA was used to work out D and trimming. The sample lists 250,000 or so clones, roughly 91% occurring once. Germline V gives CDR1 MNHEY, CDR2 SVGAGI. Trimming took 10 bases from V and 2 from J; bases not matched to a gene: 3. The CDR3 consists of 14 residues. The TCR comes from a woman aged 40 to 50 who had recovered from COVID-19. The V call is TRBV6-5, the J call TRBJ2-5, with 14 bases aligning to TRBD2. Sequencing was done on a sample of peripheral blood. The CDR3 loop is CATTSGGGQETQYF. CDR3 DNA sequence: TGTGCCACGACTAGCGGGGGGGGGCAAGAGACCCAGTACTTC.